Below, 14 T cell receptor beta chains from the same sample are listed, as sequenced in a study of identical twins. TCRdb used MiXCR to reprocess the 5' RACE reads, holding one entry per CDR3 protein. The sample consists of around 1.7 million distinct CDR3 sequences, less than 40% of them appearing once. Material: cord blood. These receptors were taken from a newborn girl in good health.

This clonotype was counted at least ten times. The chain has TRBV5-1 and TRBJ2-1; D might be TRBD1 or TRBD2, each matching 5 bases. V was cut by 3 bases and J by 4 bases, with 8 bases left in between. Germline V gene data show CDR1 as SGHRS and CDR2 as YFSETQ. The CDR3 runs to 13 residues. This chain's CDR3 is CASSSGPYNEQFF. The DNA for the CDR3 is TGCGCCAGCAGCTCGGGACCGTACAATGAGCAGTTCTTC.

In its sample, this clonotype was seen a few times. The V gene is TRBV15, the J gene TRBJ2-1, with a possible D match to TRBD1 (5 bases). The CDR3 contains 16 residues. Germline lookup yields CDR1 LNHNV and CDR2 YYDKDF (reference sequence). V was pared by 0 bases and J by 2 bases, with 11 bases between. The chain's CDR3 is CATSREGRTAYNEQFF. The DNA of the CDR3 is TGTGCCACCAGCAGAGAGGGGCGGACCGCCTACAATGAGCAGTTCTTC.

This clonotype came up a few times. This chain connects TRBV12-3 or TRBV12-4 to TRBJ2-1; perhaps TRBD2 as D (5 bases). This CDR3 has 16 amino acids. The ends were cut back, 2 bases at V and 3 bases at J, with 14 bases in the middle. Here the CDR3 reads CASSLPGLAHYNEQFF. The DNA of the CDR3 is TGTGCCAGCAGTTTACCTGGACTCGCGCACTACAATGAGCAGTTCTTC.

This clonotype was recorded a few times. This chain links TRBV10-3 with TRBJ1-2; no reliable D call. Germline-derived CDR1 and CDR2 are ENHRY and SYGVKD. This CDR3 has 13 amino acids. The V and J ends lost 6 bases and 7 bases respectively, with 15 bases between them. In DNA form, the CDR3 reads TGTGCCATCAGAGATGGGGAGCTGCGTGGCTACACCTTC. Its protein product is CAIRDGELRGYTF.

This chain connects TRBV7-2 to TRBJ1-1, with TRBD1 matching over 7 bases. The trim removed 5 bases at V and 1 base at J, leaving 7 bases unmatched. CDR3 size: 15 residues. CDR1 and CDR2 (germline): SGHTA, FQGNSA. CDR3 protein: CASSLSRDRNTEAFF. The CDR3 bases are TGTGCCAGCAGCCTTAGTCGGGACAGGAACACTGAAGCTTTCTTT.

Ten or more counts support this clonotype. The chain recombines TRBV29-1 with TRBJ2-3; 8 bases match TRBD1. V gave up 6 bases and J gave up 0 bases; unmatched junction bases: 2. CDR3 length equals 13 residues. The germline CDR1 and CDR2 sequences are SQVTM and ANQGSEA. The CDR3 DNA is TGCAGCGTCCGGACAGGGAGCACAGATACGCAGTATTTT. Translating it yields CSVRTGSTDTQYF.

Written as DNA, the CDR3 is TGCAGTGCTCGTGACGGGGGTGGGACTGAAGCTTTCTTT. It codes for CSARDGGGTEAFF. V usage is TRBV20-1 and J usage is TRBJ1-1, with D possibly being TRBD1 (5 bases). This CDR3 spans 13 amino acids. Trimming took 5 bases from V and 5 from J, leaving 15 bases between them. CDR1 DFQATT and CDR2 SNEGSKA come from the germline V gene (reference sequence).

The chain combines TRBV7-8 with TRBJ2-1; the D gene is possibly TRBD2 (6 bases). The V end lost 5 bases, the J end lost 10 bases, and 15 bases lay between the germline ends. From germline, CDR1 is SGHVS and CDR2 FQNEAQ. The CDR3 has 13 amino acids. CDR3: CASSGGTAYEQFF. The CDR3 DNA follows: TGTGCCAGCAGCGGCGGGACGGCCTACGAGCAGTTCTTC.

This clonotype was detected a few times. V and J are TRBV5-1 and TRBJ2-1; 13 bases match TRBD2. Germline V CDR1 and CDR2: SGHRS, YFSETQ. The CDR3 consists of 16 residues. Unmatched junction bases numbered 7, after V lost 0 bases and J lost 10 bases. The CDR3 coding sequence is TGCGCCAGCAGCTTGGCCGGGACTAGCGGGGTGGGGGAGCAGTTCTTC. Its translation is CASSLAGTSGVGEQFF.

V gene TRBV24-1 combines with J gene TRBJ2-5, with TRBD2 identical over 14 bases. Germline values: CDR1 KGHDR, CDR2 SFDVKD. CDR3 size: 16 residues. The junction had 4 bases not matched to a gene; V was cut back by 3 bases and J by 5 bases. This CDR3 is CATSDPGLAGVETQYF. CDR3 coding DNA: TGTGCCACCAGTGATCCGGGACTAGCGGGAGTGGAGACCCAGTACTTC.

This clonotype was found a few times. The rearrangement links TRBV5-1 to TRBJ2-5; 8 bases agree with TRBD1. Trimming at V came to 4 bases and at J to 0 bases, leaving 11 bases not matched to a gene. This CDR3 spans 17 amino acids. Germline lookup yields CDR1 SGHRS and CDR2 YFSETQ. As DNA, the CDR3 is TGCGCCAGCAGCCCCTTTGGAAGGACAGGGTACCAAGAGACCCAGTACTTC. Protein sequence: CASSPFGRTGYQETQYF.

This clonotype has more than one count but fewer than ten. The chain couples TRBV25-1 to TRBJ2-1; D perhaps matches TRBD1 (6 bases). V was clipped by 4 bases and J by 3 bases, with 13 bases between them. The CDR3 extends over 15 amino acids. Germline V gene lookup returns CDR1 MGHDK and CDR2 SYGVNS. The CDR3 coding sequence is TGTGCCAGCAGTGGACAGGAAGTGCTCTACAATGAGCAGTTCTTC. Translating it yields CASSGQEVLYNEQFF.

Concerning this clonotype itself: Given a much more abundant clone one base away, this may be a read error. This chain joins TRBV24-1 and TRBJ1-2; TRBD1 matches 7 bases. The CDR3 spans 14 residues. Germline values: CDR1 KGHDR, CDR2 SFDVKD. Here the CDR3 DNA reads TGTGCCACCAGTGATCCTGACAGGGCCTATGGCCACACCTTC. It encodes CATSDPDRAYGHTF.

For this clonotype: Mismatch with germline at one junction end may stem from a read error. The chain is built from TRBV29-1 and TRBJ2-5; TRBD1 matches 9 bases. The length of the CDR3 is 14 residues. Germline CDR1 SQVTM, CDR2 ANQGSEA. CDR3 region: CSASLGQGRETQYF. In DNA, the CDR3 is TGTAGCGCCAGCCTGGGACAGGGCCGAGAGACCCAGTACTTC.